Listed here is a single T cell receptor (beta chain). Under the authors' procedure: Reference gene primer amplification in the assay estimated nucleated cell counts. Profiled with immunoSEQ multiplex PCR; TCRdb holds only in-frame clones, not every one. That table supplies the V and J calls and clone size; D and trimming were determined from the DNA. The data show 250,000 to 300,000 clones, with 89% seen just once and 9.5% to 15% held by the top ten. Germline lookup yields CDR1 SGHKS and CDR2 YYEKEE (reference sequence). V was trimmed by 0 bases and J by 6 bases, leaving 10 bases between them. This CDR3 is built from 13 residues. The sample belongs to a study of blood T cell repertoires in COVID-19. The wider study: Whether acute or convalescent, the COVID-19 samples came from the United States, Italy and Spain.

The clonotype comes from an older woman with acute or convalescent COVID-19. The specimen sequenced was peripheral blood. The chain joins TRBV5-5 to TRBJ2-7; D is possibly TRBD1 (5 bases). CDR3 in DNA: TGTGCCAGCAGCTTGGCGGATAGGGGCGAGCAGTACTTC. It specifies CASSLADRGEQYF. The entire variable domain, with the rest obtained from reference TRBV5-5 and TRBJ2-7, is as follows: DAGVTQSPTHLIKTRGQQVTLRCSPISGHKSVSWYQQVLGQGPQFIFQYYEKEERGRGNFPDRFSARQFPNYSSELNVNALLLGDSALYLCASSLADRGEQYFGPGTRLTVT.